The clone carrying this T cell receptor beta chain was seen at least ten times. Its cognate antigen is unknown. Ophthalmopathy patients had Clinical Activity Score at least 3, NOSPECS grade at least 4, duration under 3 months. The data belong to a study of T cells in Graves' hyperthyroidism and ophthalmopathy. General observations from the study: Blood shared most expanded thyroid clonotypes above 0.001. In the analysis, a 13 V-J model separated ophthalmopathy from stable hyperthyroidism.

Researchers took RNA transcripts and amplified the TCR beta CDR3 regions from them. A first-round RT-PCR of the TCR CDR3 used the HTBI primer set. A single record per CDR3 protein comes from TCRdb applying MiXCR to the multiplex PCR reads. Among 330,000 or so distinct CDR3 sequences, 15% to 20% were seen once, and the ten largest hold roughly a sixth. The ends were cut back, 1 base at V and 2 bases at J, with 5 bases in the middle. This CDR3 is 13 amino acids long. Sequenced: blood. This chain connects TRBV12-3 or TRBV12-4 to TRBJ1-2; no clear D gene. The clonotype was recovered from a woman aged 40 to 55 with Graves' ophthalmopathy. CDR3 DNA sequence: TGTGCCAGCAGTTTAGTTAAGAACTATGGCTACACCTTC. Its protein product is CASSLVKNYGYTF.